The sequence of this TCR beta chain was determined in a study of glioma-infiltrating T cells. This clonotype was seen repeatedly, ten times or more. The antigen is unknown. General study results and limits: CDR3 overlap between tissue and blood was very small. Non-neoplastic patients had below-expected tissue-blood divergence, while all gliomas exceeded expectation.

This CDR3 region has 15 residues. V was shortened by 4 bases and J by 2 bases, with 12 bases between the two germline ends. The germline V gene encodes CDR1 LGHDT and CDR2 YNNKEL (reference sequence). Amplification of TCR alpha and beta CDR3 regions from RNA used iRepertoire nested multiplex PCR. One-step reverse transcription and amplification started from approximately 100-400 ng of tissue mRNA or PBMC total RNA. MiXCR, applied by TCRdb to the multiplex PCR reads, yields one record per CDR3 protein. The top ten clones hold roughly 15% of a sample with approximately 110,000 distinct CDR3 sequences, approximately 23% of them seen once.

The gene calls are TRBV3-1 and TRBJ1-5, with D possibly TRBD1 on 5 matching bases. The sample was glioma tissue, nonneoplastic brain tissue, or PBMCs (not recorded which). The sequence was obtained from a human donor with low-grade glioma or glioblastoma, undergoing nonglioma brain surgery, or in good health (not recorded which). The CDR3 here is CASSLREMGNQPQHF. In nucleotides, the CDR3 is TGTGCCAGCAGCCTCAGGGAAATGGGCAATCAGCCCCAGCATTTT. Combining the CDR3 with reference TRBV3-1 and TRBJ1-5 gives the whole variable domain DTAVSQTPKYLVTQMGNDKSIKCEQNLGHDTMYWYKQDSKKFLKIMFSYNNKELIINETVPNRFSPKSPDKAHLNLHINSLELGDSAVYFCASSLREMGNQPQHFGDGTRLSIL.